This T cell receptor beta chain stems from a study of blood T cell repertoires in COVID-19. What the recovered Cohort 3 donors had was two negative PCRs, clearance, or symptom resolution. V was clipped by 7 bases and J by 2 bases, with 14 bases between them. Germline V CDR1 and CDR2: SGHTA, FQGNSA. This CDR3 is built from 15 residues. Some clones are missing from TCRdb's copy, which holds only in-frame ones; the method was immunoSEQ multiplex PCR. The top ten hold just under 1% of the sample, which has 250,000 to 300,000 clones, 88% seen once. Source material: PBMCs or T cells enriched from blood (not recorded which). V is TRBV7-2 and J is TRBJ1-4; D possibly corresponds to TRBD1 (6 bases). The receptor was isolated from a woman aged 25 to 39 who had recovered from COVID-19. The CDR3 loop reads CASTLRGGTNEKLFF. CDR3 DNA sequence: TGTGCCAGCACCCTCCGGGGGGGCACTAATGAAAAACTGTTTTTT.